This TCR beta chain stems from a study of siplizumab effects on memory and regulatory T cells. Study-wide findings and caveats: Unstimulated subsets contained matches for only a minor fraction of alloreactive clones. Suppressive capability of dividing Tregs from siplizumab cultures went unverified.

Libraries were prepared by immunoSEQ multiplex PCR; TCRdb keeps only in-frame clonotypes and omits some of them. This sample has 95,000 to 100,000 clones, with over 90% found just once. Turning to this clone: Its antigen is not identified.

The CDR3 spans 16 residues. Trimming removed 4 bases from V and 4 bases from J; junction bases left unmatched: 7. CDR1 and CDR2 from the germline V gene are SGHTA and FQGTGA. The TCR comes from a human donor in good health. Sequencing was carried out using non-Treg CD4+ T cells sorted from blood. This sequence joins TRBV7-3 and TRBJ2-3, with TRBD2 matching 11 bases. The CDR3 DNA reads as TGTGCCAGCAGCTATAGCGGGAGGGTCGGGGCAGATACGCAGTATTTT. This gives the protein CASSYSGRVGADTQYF.